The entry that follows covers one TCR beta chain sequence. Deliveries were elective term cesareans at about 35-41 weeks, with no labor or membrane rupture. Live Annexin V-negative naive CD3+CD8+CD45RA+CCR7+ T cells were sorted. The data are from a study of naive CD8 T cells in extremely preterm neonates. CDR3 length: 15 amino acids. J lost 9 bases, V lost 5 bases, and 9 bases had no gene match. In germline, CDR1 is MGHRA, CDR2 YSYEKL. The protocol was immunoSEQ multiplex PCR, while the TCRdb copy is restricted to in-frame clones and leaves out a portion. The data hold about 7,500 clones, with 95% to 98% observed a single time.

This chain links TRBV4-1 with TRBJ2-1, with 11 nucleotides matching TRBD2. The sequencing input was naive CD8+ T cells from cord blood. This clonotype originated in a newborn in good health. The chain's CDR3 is CASSSRSGGAAEQFF. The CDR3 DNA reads TGCGCCAGCAGCTCCCGTAGCGGGGGGGCTGCTGAGCAGTTCTTC.